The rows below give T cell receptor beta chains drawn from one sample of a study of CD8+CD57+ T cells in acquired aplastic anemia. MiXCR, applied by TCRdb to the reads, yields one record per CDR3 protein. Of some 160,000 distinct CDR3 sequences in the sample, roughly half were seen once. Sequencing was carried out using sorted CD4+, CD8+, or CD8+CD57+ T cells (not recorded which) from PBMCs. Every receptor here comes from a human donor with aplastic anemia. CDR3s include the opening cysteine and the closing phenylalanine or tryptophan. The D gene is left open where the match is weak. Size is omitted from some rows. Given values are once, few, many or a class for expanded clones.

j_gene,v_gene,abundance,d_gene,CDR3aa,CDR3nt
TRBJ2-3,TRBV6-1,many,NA,CASSGREDTQYF,TGTGCCAGCAGTGGAAGGGAAGATACGCAGTATTTT
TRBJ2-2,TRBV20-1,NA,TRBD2,CSARDRREYTGELFF,TGCAGTGCTAGAGATAGGCGGGAGTACACCGGGGAGCTGTTTTTT
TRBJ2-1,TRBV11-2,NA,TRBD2,CASRETSAVNNEQFF,TGTGCCAGCAGGGAGACTAGCGCGGTAAACAATGAGCAGTTCTTC
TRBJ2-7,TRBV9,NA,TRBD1,CASSAGTVLREQYF,TGTGCCAGCAGCGCCGGGACAGTACTACGCGAGCAGTACTTC
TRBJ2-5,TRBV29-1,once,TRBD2,CSVEGLAGGVRETQYF,TGCAGCGTTGAAGGCTTAGCGGGCGGGGTTCGAGAGACCCAGTACTTC
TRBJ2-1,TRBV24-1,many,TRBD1,CATSDPTGGFFNEQFF,TGTGCCACCAGTGACCCGACAGGGGGCTTCTTCAATGAGCAGTTCTTC
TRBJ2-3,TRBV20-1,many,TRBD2,CSASRLAVPWGTDTQYF,TGCAGTGCTAGCCGGCTAGCGGTCCCTTGGGGGACAGATACGCAGTATTTT
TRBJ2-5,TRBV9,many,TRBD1,CASSPDRGQETQYF,TGTGCCAGCAGCCCTGACAGGGGGCAAGAGACCCAGTACTTC
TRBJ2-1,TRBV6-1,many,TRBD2,CASSRASGRALNEQFF,TGTGCCAGCAGTCGAGCCAGCGGGAGGGCCTTAAATGAGCAGTTCTTC
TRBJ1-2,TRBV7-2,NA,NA,CASSGGGRDGYTF,TGTGCCAGCAGCGGGGGGGGTAGAGATGGCTACACCTTC
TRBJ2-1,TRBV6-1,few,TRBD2,CASSEASGTRTYNEQFF,TGTGCCAGCAGTGAAGCGTCCGGGACTAGGACGTACAATGAGCAGTTCTTC
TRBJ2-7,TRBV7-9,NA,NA,CASSAAVSVFYEQYF,TGTGCCAGCTCGGCCGCAGTCTCTGTCTTTTACGAGCAGTACTTC
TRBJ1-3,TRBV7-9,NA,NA,CASSAVQGSGLLNTIYF,TGTGCCAGCAGCGCCGTACAGGGAAGCGGTTTGTTAAACACCATATATTTT
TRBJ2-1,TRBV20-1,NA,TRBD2,CSARSSGSWSEQFF,TGCAGTGCTAGATCTAGCGGGAGCTGGAGTGAGCAGTTCTTC
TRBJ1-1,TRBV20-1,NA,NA,CSARDTNTEAFF,TGCAGTGCTAGAGATACGAACACTGAAGCTTTCTTT
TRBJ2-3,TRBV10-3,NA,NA,CAIRPFGGATDTQYF,TGTGCCATCAGACCATTTGGCGGAGCGACAGATACGCAGTATTTT
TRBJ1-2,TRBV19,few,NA,CASTPAVNYGYTF,TGTGCCAGTACGCCAGCAGTTAACTATGGCTACACCTTC
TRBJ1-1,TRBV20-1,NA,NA,CSPQRGLAFF,TGCAGTCCGCAGAGGGGCCTGGCTTTCTTT
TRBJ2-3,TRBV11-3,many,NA,CASSLDSYSTDTQYF,TGTGCCAGCAGCTTGGACAGCTATAGCACAGATACGCAGTATTTT
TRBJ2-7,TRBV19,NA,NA,CASSPVPYEQYF,TGTGCCAGTAGTCCCGTCCCTTACGAGCAGTACTTC
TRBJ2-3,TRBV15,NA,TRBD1,CATSRDGQDTDTQYF,TGTGCCACCAGCAGAGACGGACAGGACACAGATACGCAGTATTTT
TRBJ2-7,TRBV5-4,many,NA,CASSPPQGEQYF,TGTGCCAGCAGCCCACCCCAGGGCGAGCAGTACTTC
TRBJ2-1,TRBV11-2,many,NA,CASSLGFRRTFYNEQFF,TGTGCCAGCAGCTTAGGTTTCAGGCGGACTTTCTACAATGAGCAGTTCTTC
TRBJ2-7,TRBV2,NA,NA,CATSRQDSGVEQYF,TGTGCCACCTCAAGGCAGGACAGTGGTGTCGAGCAGTACTTC
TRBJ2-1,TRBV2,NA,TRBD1,CASTGTGRGREQFF,TGTGCCAGCACCGGGACAGGGCGGGGTCGGGAGCAGTTCTTC
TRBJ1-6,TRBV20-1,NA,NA,CSARDQADSPLHF,TGCAGTGCTAGAGATCAAGCTGATTCACCCCTCCACTTT
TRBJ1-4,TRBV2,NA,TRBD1,CASTTGTGNEKLFF,TGTGCCAGCACCACCGGGACAGGGAATGAAAAACTGTTTTTT
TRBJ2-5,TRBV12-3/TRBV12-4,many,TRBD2,CASSLAGGPETQYF,TGTGCCAGCAGTTTAGCGGGAGGGCCGGAGACCCAGTACTTC